A single sample is the source of the 15 T cell receptor beta chains below, sequenced in a study of blood T cell repertoires in COVID-19. The protocol was immunoSEQ multiplex PCR, while the TCRdb copy is restricted to in-frame clones and leaves out a portion. The sample holds about 180,000 clones, 82% seen once. Material: PBMCs or T cells enriched from blood (not recorded which). The receptors come from a man aged 55 to 70 who had recovered from COVID-19.

This chain links TRBV7-9 with TRBJ2-7; D possibly corresponds to TRBD1 (5 bases). There are 12 residues in the CDR3. Germline V lookup: CDR1 SEHNR, CDR2 FQNEAQ (reference sequence). The ends were cut back, 5 bases at V and 4 bases at J, with 9 bases in the middle. The CDR3 spells CASSVTGYEQYF. The CDR3 coding sequence is TGTGCCAGCAGCGTCACAGGTTACGAGCAGTACTTC. The entire variable domain, with the rest obtained from reference TRBV7-9 and TRBJ2-7, is as follows: DTGVSQNPRHKITKRGQNVTFRCDPISEHNRLYWYRQTLGQGPEFLTYFQNEAQLEKSRLLSDRFSAERPKGSFSTLEIQRTEQGDSAMYLCASSVTGYEQYFGPGTRLTVT.

The genes are TRBV3-1 (or the pseudogene TRBV3-2) and TRBJ2-7, with TRBD1 matching over 7 bases. V lost 1 base and J lost 1; bases outside the gene matches: 1. Germline assignment: CDR1 LGHDT and CDR2 YNNKEL (reference sequence). The CDR3 runs to 14 residues. CDR3 DNA: TGTGCCAGCAGCCAAGGGGGACAGTCCTACGAGCAGTACTTC. This translates into CASSQGGQSYEQYF.

The rearrangement joins TRBV6-5 to TRBJ2-2; 8 nucleotides agree with TRBD2. J lost 4 bases, V lost 2 bases, and 6 bases had no gene match. CDR1 and CDR2 (germline): MNHEY, SVGAGI. The CDR3 loop spans 16 amino acids. CDR3 nucleotide sequence: TGTGCCAGCAGTTACAGCGCGGGGGGTAGCACCGGGGAGCTGTTTTTT. Protein product: CASSYSAGGSTGELFF.

The chain is built from TRBV5-5 and TRBJ2-3; 8 bases agree with TRBD1. CDR1 and CDR2 (germline): SGHKS, YYEKEE (reference sequence). The CDR3 runs to 16 residues. Losses at the gene ends were 4 bases for V and 4 bases for J; bases not matched to a gene: 11. CDR3 in amino acids: CASSPRAATGADTQYF. CDR3 DNA sequence: TGTGCCAGCAGCCCCCGGGCCGCGACAGGGGCAGATACGCAGTATTTT.

The chain employs TRBV5-4 and TRBJ2-6, with TRBD2 as a possible D gene (6 bases). From germline, CDR1 is SGHNT and CDR2 YYREEE (reference sequence). The CDR3 covers 16 residues. Trimming left V 4 bases short and J 2 bases short, with 13 bases between. The CDR3: CASSPPRGTGANVLTF. The CDR3 bases are TGTGCCAGCAGCCCTCCGCGGGGTACTGGGGCCAACGTCCTGACTTTC. The complete variable domain, with remaining parts taken from reference TRBV5-4 and TRBJ2-6, reads ETGVTQSPTHLIKTRGQQVTLRCSSQSGHNTVSWYQQALGQGPQFIFQYYREEENGRGNFPPRFSGLQFPNYSSELNVNALELDDSALYLCASSPPRGTGANVLTFGAGSRLTVL.

This chain connects TRBV13 to TRBJ2-7, with 9 bases fitting TRBD2. The CDR3 covers 15 residues. Trimming removed 5 bases from V and 6 bases from J; junction bases left unmatched: 11. Germline CDR1 and CDR2: PRHDT and FYEKMQ (reference sequence). The CDR3 loop is CASSVLTSGLREQYF. The CDR3 coding sequence is TGTGCCAGCAGCGTACTCACTAGCGGGCTGCGCGAGCAGTACTTC.

J is TRBJ1-4 and V is TRBV11-2; TRBD1 aligns across 8 bases. Germline V gene lookup returns CDR1 SGHAT and CDR2 FQNNGV. There are 19 residues in the CDR3. J was trimmed by 5 bases and V by 4 bases; bases with no gene match: 18. The CDR3 DNA reads as TGTGCCAGCAGCTCCACTCTTTTAGCGGACAGGGTGGGGAATGAAAAACTGTTTTTT. It translates to CASSSTLLADRVGNEKLFF.

The chain joins TRBV18 to TRBJ1-2; TRBD1 aligns across 8 bases. With 3 bases clipped from V and 11 bases from J, the junction kept 14 bases outside the gene matches. The germline CDR1 and CDR2 sequences are KGHSH and LQKENI. The CDR3 spans 15 residues. CDR3 sequence (DNA): TGTGCCAGCTCACCTGGAGATTGGACAGGGTTCGGGTACACCTTC. Protein product: CASSPGDWTGFGYTF.

This clone was found a few times. This chain connects TRBV10-3 to TRBJ1-1; D call uncertain. The ends were cut back, 11 bases at V and 0 bases at J, with 13 bases in the middle. The CDR3 is 13 residues long. CDR1 and CDR2 (germline): ENHRY, SYGVKD. Here the CDR3 DNA reads TGTGCCTCAGTAGAGGTGTTGAACACTGAAGCTTTCTTT. This sequence encodes CASVEVLNTEAFF.

The V call is TRBV19, the J call TRBJ2-5, with TRBD2 matching over 8 bases. Germline V lookup: CDR1 LNHDA, CDR2 SQIVND (reference sequence). J gave up 1 base and V 6 bases, and 7 bases lay outside the gene matches. The CDR3 sequence is 15 residues long. Here the CDR3 DNA reads TGTGCCAGTAGCGCGCCCCGGGAGGGCCAAGAGACCCAGTACTTC. Translated: CASSAPREGQETQYF.

The chain joins TRBV25-1 to TRBJ2-5; D perhaps matches TRBD2 (5 bases). The CDR3 contains 15 residues. Germline values: CDR1 MGHDK, CDR2 SYGVNS. V was clipped by 4 bases and J by 2 bases, with 14 bases between them. The CDR3 spells CASSAPSGSQETQYF. DNA for the CDR3: TGTGCCAGCAGTGCCCCATCGGGGTCTCAAGAGACCCAGTACTTC.

The genes are TRBV5-1 and TRBJ2-7; D is unresolved. The V gene lost 0 bases and the J gene lost 5 bases, with 9 bases spanning the gap. The CDR3 length is 13 residues. Germline CDR1 and CDR2: SGHRS and YFSETQ. CDR3 in amino acids: CASSLALADEQYF. CDR3 sequence (DNA): TGCGCCAGCAGCTTGGCCTTGGCGGACGAGCAGTACTTC.

Here the CDR3 reads CASSLVAGAPQETQYF. CDR3 coding DNA: TGTGCCAGCAGCTTAGTAGCGGGGGCCCCACAAGAGACCCAGTACTTC. The J gene is TRBJ2-5, the V gene TRBV7-2, with 9 bases identical to TRBD2. The CDR3 is made up of 16 amino acids. In germline, CDR1 is SGHTA, CDR2 FQGNSA. V shed 1 base, J shed 2 bases, and the junction held 5 bases outside the gene matches.

This chain links TRBV29-1 with TRBJ1-2, with D possibly matching TRBD1 (6 bases). Germline V gene lookup returns CDR1 SQVTM and CDR2 ANQGSEA. This CDR3 spans 14 amino acids. V dropped 1 base and J dropped 7 bases, with 16 bases sitting between them. The DNA for the CDR3 is TGCAGCGTTGAAGTCGTCAGGGGCGGGGGTGGCTACACCTTC. This encodes CSVEVVRGGGGYTF.

The V and J genes are TRBV7-6 and TRBJ1-6, with a tentative D call TRBD1 (6 bases). Deletions cut 5 bases from V and 6 bases from J, with 17 bases between. The CDR3 totals 16 residues. The germline V gene has CDR1 SGHVS and CDR2 FNYEAQ. CDR3: CASSPSGQYLNSPLHF. The CDR3 nucleotides read TGTGCCAGCAGCCCCAGTGGACAGTACCTTAATTCACCCCTCCACTTT.